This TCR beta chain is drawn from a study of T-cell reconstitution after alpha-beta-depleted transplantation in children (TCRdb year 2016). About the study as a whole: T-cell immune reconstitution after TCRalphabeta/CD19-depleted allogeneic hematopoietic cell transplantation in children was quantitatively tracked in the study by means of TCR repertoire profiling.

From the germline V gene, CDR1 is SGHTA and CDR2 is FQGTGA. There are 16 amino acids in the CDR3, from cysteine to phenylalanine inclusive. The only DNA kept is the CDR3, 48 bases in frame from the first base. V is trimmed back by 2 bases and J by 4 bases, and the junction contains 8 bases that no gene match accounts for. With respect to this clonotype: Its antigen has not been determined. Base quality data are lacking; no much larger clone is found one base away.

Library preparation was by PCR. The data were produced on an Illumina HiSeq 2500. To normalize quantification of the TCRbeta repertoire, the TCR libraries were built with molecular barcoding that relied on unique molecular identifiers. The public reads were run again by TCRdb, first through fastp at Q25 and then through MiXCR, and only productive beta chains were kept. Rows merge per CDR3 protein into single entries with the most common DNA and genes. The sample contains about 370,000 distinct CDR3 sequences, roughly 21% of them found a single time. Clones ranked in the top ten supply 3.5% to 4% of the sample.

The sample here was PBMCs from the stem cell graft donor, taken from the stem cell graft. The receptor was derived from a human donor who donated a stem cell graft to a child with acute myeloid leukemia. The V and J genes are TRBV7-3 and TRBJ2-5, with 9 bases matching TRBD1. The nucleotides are TGTGCCAGCAGCTTAGCTAGGACAGGGGAAGGAGAGACCCAGTACTTC. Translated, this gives CASSLARTGEGETQYF.